This T cell receptor (beta chain) was captured by sequencing in a study of T cell repertoires in cytomegalovirus infection. General study findings and limits: Cumulative public TCR beta family frequency identified CMV carriers with the relevant HLA. Clonotypes of TCR beta that were HLA-C-restricted and CMV-specific dominated the ex vivo response.

Using its own MiXCR run on the reads, TCRdb lists one record per CDR3 protein. Counted here are about 300,000 distinct CDR3 sequences, about 9.1% occurring once; the ten biggest clones make up around 2.5%. The CDR3 spans 16 residues. The V segment lost 2 bases and the J segment 5 bases; nucleotides outside the gene matches: 5. The germline gives CDR1 MNHEY, CDR2 SVGEGT. On this clonotype itself: What it binds is unknown.

The receptor was derived from a human donor in good health (CMV status not recorded). Some clones in this sample may be carry-over from other donors' samples. Sequenced: PBMCs. The rearrangement links TRBV6-2 or TRBV6-3 to TRBJ2-2; 10 bases are a match to TRBD1. CDR3 sequence reads: CASSYGTGVGTGELFF. CDR3 DNA sequence: TGTGCCAGCAGTTACGGGACAGGGGTCGGGACCGGGGAGCTGTTTTTT.